Below, one TCR beta chain is given with its context. This CDR3 has 14 amino acids. Per the germline V gene, CDR1 is SGHRS and CDR2 is YFSETQ. The trim removed 4 bases at V and 5 bases at J, leaving 7 bases unmatched. Study processing details: Reference gene primer amplification gave nucleated cell count estimates. Sequencing used immunoSEQ multiplex PCR; TCRdb keeps in-frame clones, though not all of them. V and J calls and clone size come straight from that table; D and trimming were deduced from the DNA. The sample gives approximately 70,000 clones, more than 85% of which show up once; less than 6% is in the top ten. This record belongs to a study of blood T cell repertoires in COVID-19. At the level of the study: Both acute and convalescent COVID-19 samples were obtained from the United States, Italy and Spain. Sources were T cells, B-cell-depleted T cells, or PBMCs; the material itself was cDNA or gDNA.

This sequence joins TRBV5-1 and TRBJ2-7; TRBD1 agrees at 9 bases. The source is a woman in her fifties or sixties with active COVID-19. Material: peripheral blood. CDR3 region: CASSGGTGRNEQYF. In nucleotides, the CDR3 is TGCGCCAGCAGCGGGGGGACAGGGAGGAACGAGCAGTACTTC.